These 28 T cell receptor beta chains share one sample of origin, sequenced in a study of cytomegalovirus exposure and HLA in healthy donors. The study ran its PCR with 60 Vbeta and 13 Jbeta primers. Sequencing was performed with immunoSEQ multiplex PCR; in TCRdb, only in-frame clones are kept and a portion is missing. The sample gives approximately 100,000 clones, 75% of which show up once; over 4% is in the top ten. Sequencing input: PBMCs. All receptors come from a woman between 18 and 30 years old in good health and CMV-seropositive.

This chain joins TRBV13 and TRBJ2-1; 9 bases are shared with TRBD2. This CDR3 is built from 15 residues. CDR1 is PRHDT, CDR2 FYEKMQ, per germline (reference sequence). V was pared by 0 bases and J by 8 bases, with 5 bases of the junction left unmatched. The DNA of the CDR3 is TGTGCCAGCAGCTTAGGAGCGGGAGGATTTGATGAGCAGTTCTTC. Amino acid sequence: CASSLGAGGFDEQFF.

This chain uses TRBV10-3 with TRBJ1-1; the D gene is possibly TRBD1 (5 bases). Trimming took off 6 bases at V and 4 bases at J, with 15 bases between the two ends. Germline V lookup: CDR1 ENHRY, CDR2 SYGVKD. This CDR3 is 14 amino acids long. In DNA form, the CDR3 reads TGTGCCATCAGCCCGCACGAAGGGGTCACTGAAGCTTTCTTT. Translating it yields CAISPHEGVTEAFF.

A single count supports this clone. This chain uses TRBV28 with TRBJ2-5, with 10 bases aligning to TRBD2. CDR3 length equals 20 residues. Germline CDR1 MDHEN, CDR2 SYDVKM. The junction had 16 bases not matched to a gene; V was cut back by 2 bases and J by 1 base. Here the CDR3 reads CASSLEGWLAGEGSQETQYF. The CDR3, as DNA: TGTGCCAGCAGTTTAGAGGGATGGCTAGCGGGAGAGGGGAGCCAAGAGACCCAGTACTTC.

The CDR3 region is CASSLRTGGFHEQYF. Here the CDR3 DNA reads TGTGCCAGCAGTTTAAGGACAGGGGGCTTCCACGAGCAGTACTTC. The rearrangement links TRBV27 to TRBJ2-7; 11 positions match TRBD1. In germline, CDR1 is MNHEY, CDR2 SMNVEV (reference sequence). V shed 2 bases, J shed 5 bases, and the junction held 5 bases outside the gene matches. CDR3 length: 15 amino acids.

This clone is categorized as medium-sized. The chain links TRBV6-1 to TRBJ2-7; a possible D gene is TRBD1 (7 bases). The CDR3 is 16 residues long. V lost 2 bases to trimming and J lost 0 bases, with 14 bases between them. The germline gives CDR1 MNHNS, CDR2 SASEGT. The CDR3, as DNA: TGTGCCAGCAGTGAAACCACGGGGGACAGCTCCTACGAGCAGTACTTC. Residues: CASSETTGDSSYEQYF.

CDR3 amino acids: CASSPSTGAYAQYF. In nucleotides, the CDR3 is TGTGCCAGCAGTCCGTCCACAGGAGCCTACGCTCAGTACTTC. The J gene is TRBJ2-7, the V gene TRBV27; TRBD1 is a possible D gene (5 bases). Germline V gene sequence: CDR1 MNHEY, CDR2 SMNVEV (reference sequence). V dropped 5 bases and J dropped 10 bases, with 21 bases sitting between them. The length of the CDR3 is 14 residues.

This chain joins TRBV30 and TRBJ1-5; D possibly corresponds to TRBD1 (5 bases). The germline V and J ends were trimmed by 2 bases and 1 base, with 18 bases remaining between them. Germline CDR1 is GTSNPN and CDR2 is SVGIG (reference sequence). This CDR3 region has 17 residues. DNA of the CDR3: TGTGCCTGGAGTTCCCCTGGGGACGGAGGGAGCAATCAGCCCCAGCATTTT. Translation gives CAWSSPGDGGSNQPQHF. Full variable domain (remainder filled in from reference TRBV30 and TRBJ1-5): SQTIHQWPATLVQPVGSPLSLECTVEGTSNPNLYWYRQAAGRGLQLLFYSVGIGQISSEVPQNLSASRPQDRQFILSSKKLLLSDSGFYLCAWSSPGDGGSNQPQHFGDGTRLSIL.

This chain joins TRBV27 and TRBJ1-3; D not resolved. Germline loops: CDR1 MNHEY, CDR2 SMNVEV (reference sequence). V lost 5 bases and J 0 bases, leaving 11 bases between the germline ends. The CDR3 has 15 amino acids. The CDR3 DNA is TGTGCCAGCAGTCCAGGACTGTTCTCTGGAAACACCATATATTTT. Translated: CASSPGLFSGNTIYF.

The chain employs TRBV5-5 and TRBJ2-7; 10 bases align to TRBD1. Germline lookup yields CDR1 SGHKS and CDR2 YYEKEE (reference sequence). The length of the CDR3 is 14 residues. The trim removed 4 bases at V and 3 bases at J, leaving 4 bases unmatched. The CDR3 DNA is TGTGCCAGCAGCGTGGACAGGGGGGTCTACGAGCAGTACTTC. Its protein is CASSVDRGVYEQYF.

V gene TRBV7-9 combines with J gene TRBJ1-2; D is perhaps TRBD1 (6 bases). Trimming cost V 10 bases and J 3 bases, with 15 bases left between them. CDR1 and CDR2 (germline): SEHNR, FQNEAQ (reference sequence). The CDR3 contains 13 residues. The CDR3 region has the DNA TGTGCCACTCGACGGGGGGCAGACTATGGCTACACCTTC. Its translation: CATRRGADYGYTF.

The chain employs TRBV4-1 and TRBJ1-1; TRBD1 matches at 7 bases. This CDR3 is 13 amino acids long. J lost 6 bases, V lost 3 bases, and 4 bases had no gene match. Looked up from germline, CDR1 is MGHRA and CDR2 is YSYEKL. Written as DNA, the CDR3 is TGCGCCAGCAGCCAGGCAGGGGGAGCTGAAGCTTTCTTT. Residues: CASSQAGGAEAFF.

J is TRBJ2-1 and V is TRBV7-9; 14 bases fit TRBD2. The CDR3 extends over 17 amino acids. Unmatched junction bases numbered 7, after V lost 6 bases and J lost 3 bases. Germline lookup yields CDR1 SEHNR and CDR2 FQNEAQ (reference sequence). CDR3 nucleotide sequence: TGTGCCAGCAGGGGGACTAGCGGGAGAGCGGACTACAATGAGCAGTTCTTC. Translation gives CASRGTSGRADYNEQFF.

CDR3 protein: CASSPTSGSTVYEQFF. Here the CDR3 DNA reads TGCGCCAGCAGCCCGACTAGCGGGAGTACGGTGTATGAGCAGTTCTTC. The chain uses TRBV4-1 and TRBJ2-1; 12 bases line up with TRBD2. In germline, CDR1 is MGHRA, CDR2 YSYEKL. The CDR3 covers 16 residues. Trimming cost V 4 bases and J 8 bases; bases outside gene matches: 9.

This chain joins TRBV5-1 and TRBJ2-7, with D tentatively TRBD1 (5 bases). The CDR3 is 14 amino acids. Trimming cost V 0 bases and J 5 bases, with 12 bases left between them. The V gene's germline CDR1 is SGHRS and CDR2 YFSETQ. The CDR3 nucleotides read TGCGCCAGCAGCTTGGGGCAGGGCATCGACGAGCAGTACTTC. The encoded protein is CASSLGQGIDEQYF.

The chain combines TRBV10-3 with TRBJ1-1, with a tentative D call TRBD1 (6 bases). The germline CDR1 and CDR2 sequences are ENHRY and SYGVKD. Trimming removed 5 bases from V and 2 bases from J, with 9 bases in between. The CDR3 has 13 residues. CDR3 nucleotides: TGTGCCATCAGTCAGGGGAGAAACACTGAAGCTTTCTTT. Translated: CAISQGRNTEAFF.

The chain employs TRBV10-1 and TRBJ1-2, with a weak D call TRBD1 (6 bases). Trimming took 7 bases from V and 1 from J, leaving 16 bases between them. The CDR3 extends over 15 amino acids. CDR1 is WNHNN and CDR2 is SYGVQD in the germline V gene (reference sequence). In nucleotides, the CDR3 is TGCGCCAGCAATGCCCAGGGGTCTAGTAACTATGGCTACACCTTC. It specifies CASNAQGSSNYGYTF.

The rearrangement links TRBV14 to TRBJ2-7; 7 nucleotides agree with TRBD2. The CDR3 consists of 13 residues. Germline values: CDR1 SGHDN, CDR2 FVKESK. V lost 4 bases and J lost 3; bases outside the gene matches: 3. The CDR3 nucleotides read TGTGCCAGCAGCCGGACTAGGGGCTACGAGCAGTACTTC. It is translated as CASSRTRGYEQYF.

The J gene is TRBJ2-3, the V gene TRBV7-2; the D is unclear. The CDR3 loop spans 14 amino acids. Trimming removed 5 bases from V and 3 bases from J, with 12 bases in between. Looked up from germline, CDR1 is SGHTA and CDR2 is FQGNSA. CDR3 DNA: TGTGCCAGCAGCCTGGGCAGTACGACAGATACGCAGTATTTT. It codes for CASSLGSTTDTQYF.

The gene calls are TRBV7-8 and TRBJ2-5, with D possibly TRBD1 on 6 matching bases. This CDR3 comprises 16 residues. Looked up from germline, CDR1 is SGHVS and CDR2 is FQNEAQ. The germline V and J ends were trimmed by 5 bases and 1 base, with 17 bases remaining between them. The CDR3 nucleotides read TGTGCCAGCAGCATCCACAGGGTCGGGATCCAAGAGACCCAGTACTTC. This sequence encodes CASSIHRVGIQETQYF.

In DNA, the CDR3 is TGTGCCAGCAGTTTCCAAGGGGCGCATCAGCCCCAGCATTTT. Translated: CASSFQGAHQPQHF. This sequence joins TRBV27 and TRBJ1-5; the D gene is possibly TRBD1 (5 bases). Deletions cut 3 bases from V and 5 bases from J, with 11 bases between. This CDR3 spans 14 amino acids. The germline V gene has CDR1 MNHEY and CDR2 SMNVEV (reference sequence).

The V and J genes are TRBV6-6 and TRBJ2-5, with 9 nucleotides matching TRBD1. This CDR3 spans 14 amino acids. The V and J ends lost 6 bases and 3 bases, in that order; junction bases with no gene match: 5. CDR1 is MNHNY, CDR2 SVGAGI, per germline (reference sequence). The CDR3 coding sequence is TGTGCCAGCAGACCCGGACAGGGGAAAGAGACCCAGTACTTC. Translated: CASRPGQGKETQYF.

The V call is TRBV6-5, the J call TRBJ1-1; D gene ambiguous. V was pared by 2 bases and J by 0 bases, with 10 bases between. In germline, CDR1 is MNHEY, CDR2 SVGAGI. This CDR3 comprises 15 residues. The CDR3 sequence: CASSYGPTVNTEAFF. Written as DNA, the CDR3 is TGTGCCAGCAGTTACGGCCCGACTGTGAACACTGAAGCTTTCTTT.

The J gene is TRBJ1-1, the V gene TRBV10-3; D is perhaps TRBD1 (5 bases). The CDR3 is 14 residues long. Germline loops: CDR1 ENHRY, CDR2 SYGVKD. V was pared by 6 bases and J by 0 bases, with 11 bases between. The CDR3 region is CAIRRQYLNTEAFF. The CDR3 DNA reads TGTGCCATCAGAAGACAGTATTTGAACACTGAAGCTTTCTTT.

This clone was counted only a few times. The rearrangement uses TRBV30 and TRBJ2-3; TRBD2 matches at 8 bases. V was clipped by 5 bases and J by 8 bases; unmatched bases: 9. The CDR3 runs to 13 residues. CDR1 and CDR2 from the germline V gene are GTSNPN and SVGIG (reference sequence). The DNA for the CDR3 is TGTGCCTGGCGGGGGGGCCGTGCTGGTACGCAGTATTTT. Its translation is CAWRGGRAGTQYF.

This rearrangement joins TRBV4-1 to TRBJ2-1, with D unclear. The CDR3 has 14 residues. Trimming shortened V by 1 base and J by 2 bases, and 6 bases separated the two germline ends. Germline V lookup: CDR1 MGHRA, CDR2 YSYEKL. CDR3 coding DNA: TGCGCCAGCAGCCAAGCTCCTCCCTACAATGAGCAGTTCTTC. Its translation is CASSQAPPYNEQFF.

This clone showed up just a few times. This chain links TRBV27 with TRBJ1-1; 7 bases line up with TRBD1. The length of the CDR3 is 16 residues. Germline CDR1 reads MNHEY; CDR2 reads SMNVEV (reference sequence). J lost 2 bases, V lost 6 bases, and 12 bases had no gene match. The CDR3 loop reads CASSLGYRGDNTEAFF. In nucleotides, the CDR3 is TGTGCCAGCAGCTTAGGATACAGGGGCGATAACACTGAAGCTTTCTTT.

The chain uses TRBV29-1 and TRBJ2-2; weak D call: TRBD1 (5 bases). Germline V gene data show CDR1 as SQVTM and CDR2 as ANQGSEA. CDR3 length: 15 residues. V was clipped by 0 bases and J by 3 bases, with 11 bases between them. For the CDR3, the DNA is TGCAGCGTTGAAGAGGCAGGGCGAGACACCGGGGAGCTGTTTTTT. Protein sequence: CSVEEAGRDTGELFF.

This chain links TRBV25-1 with TRBJ2-1, with 8 bases matching TRBD2. V gave up 1 base and J gave up 3 bases; unmatched junction bases: 5. CDR3 length: 16 residues. Germline loops: CDR1 MGHDK, CDR2 SYGVNS. The chain's CDR3 is CASSEFSGTSYNEQFF. CDR3 nucleotides: TGTGCCAGCAGTGAATTCTCCGGGACTAGCTACAATGAGCAGTTCTTC. Supplemented by reference TRBV25-1 and TRBJ2-1, the full variable domain reads EADIYQTPRYLVIGTGKKITLECSQTMGHDKMYWYQQDPGMELHLIHYSYGVNSTEKGDLSSESTVSRIRTEHFPLTLESARPSHTSQYLCASSEFSGTSYNEQFFGPGTRLTVL.